The 29 T cell receptor beta chains below come from one sample, sequenced in a study of response to subunit inactivated influenza vaccine. TCRdb processed the RT-PCR reads anew with MiXCR; each CDR3 protein has one entry. The top ten clones hold roughly 26% of a sample with around 190,000 distinct CDR3 sequences, approximately 14% of them seen once. Sequencing was performed on CD8+ T cells sorted from PBMCs, taken less than 6 days after vaccination. These receptors all come from a man aged 45-60 years who received an inactivated influenza vaccine.

This clonotype showed up just a few times. The rearrangement uses TRBV5-1 and TRBJ2-3; D gene unclear. The length of the CDR3 is 13 residues. V was pared by 2 bases and J by 2 bases, with 6 bases between. Germline loops: CDR1 SGHRS, CDR2 YFSETQ. The CDR3 DNA follows: TGCGCCAGCAGCTTACACTACACAGATACGCAGTATTTT. This gives the protein CASSLHYTDTQYF.

The chain joins TRBV29-1 to TRBJ2-5; D remains unclear. Trimming left V 3 bases short and J 5 bases short, with 10 bases between. Germline V lookup: CDR1 SQVTM, CDR2 ANQGSEA. The CDR3 runs 12 residues. The CDR3 DNA follows: TGCAGCGTTGATGGGGATGCGGAGACCCAGTACTTC. Its protein product is CSVDGDAETQYF.

This chain links TRBV11-2 with TRBJ2-5, with D uncertain. Looked up from germline, CDR1 is SGHAT and CDR2 is FQNNGV. CDR3 length: 12 amino acids. The V and J ends lost 4 bases and 3 bases respectively, with 6 bases between them. CDR3 sequence: CASSWAEETQYF. The CDR3 coding sequence is TGTGCCAGCAGCTGGGCGGAAGAGACCCAGTACTTC.

The chain employs TRBV7-8 and TRBJ2-7; D is unresolved. Germline V gene sequence: CDR1 SGHVS, CDR2 FQNEAQ. This CDR3 region has 16 residues. V lost 3 bases and J 0 bases, leaving 15 bases between the germline ends. The CDR3 region has the DNA TGTGCCAGCAGCTTCAGCCCAATGAGTGGCTCCTACGAGCAGTACTTC. Protein product: CASSFSPMSGSYEQYF.

This clonotype was observed at least ten times. The genes are TRBV25-1 and TRBJ2-1, with D uncertain. Germline V gene data show CDR1 as MGHDK and CDR2 as SYGVNS. This CDR3 contains 11 residues. Trimming cost V 3 bases and J 10 bases, with 7 bases left between them. CDR3 residues: CASSDPKEQFF. The CDR3, as DNA: TGTGCCAGCAGTGACCCAAAAGAGCAGTTCTTC.

V and J are TRBV6-5 and TRBJ2-2, with D perhaps TRBD1 (6 bases). The CDR3 is 15 residues long. Germline V gene data show CDR1 as MNHEY and CDR2 as SVGAGI. Trimming removed 0 bases at V and 5 bases at J, with 10 bases between. The CDR3 loop is CASSYSVGHTGELFF. For the CDR3, the DNA is TGTGCCAGCAGTTACTCGGTGGGACATACCGGGGAGCTGTTTTTT.

J is TRBJ1-2 and V is TRBV29-1, with unresolved D. Germline assignment: CDR1 SQVTM and CDR2 ANQGSEA. The CDR3 sequence is 15 residues long. V lost 5 bases, J lost 8 bases, and 24 bases lay in between. CDR3 sequence: CSVPVGSPLSGGYTF. CDR3 sequence (DNA): TGCAGCGTTCCTGTCGGGTCCCCCCTTTCTGGGGGCTACACCTTC.

This clonotype occurred a few times. The chain recombines TRBV28 with TRBJ2-5; 8 bases map to TRBD1. The junction had 4 bases not matched to a gene; V was cut back by 7 bases and J by 3 bases. Per germline, CDR1 MDHEN and CDR2 SYDVKM. This CDR3 contains 13 residues. CDR3 region: CASTQTGEETQYF. DNA of the CDR3: TGTGCCAGCACTCAGACAGGGGAAGAGACCCAGTACTTC.

The CDR3 DNA is TGTGCCAGCAGCACCTGGACTAGCGGGAACTCCTACAATGAGCAGTTCTTC. It yields the protein CASSTWTSGNSYNEQFF. The chain uses TRBV7-9 and TRBJ2-1; 12 bases map to TRBD2. This CDR3 comprises 17 residues. With V trimmed by 5 bases and J by 0 bases, 5 bases remained unmatched. The germline gives CDR1 SEHNR, CDR2 FQNEAQ (reference sequence).

The CDR3 region is CASSQVGGKKESYNSPLHF. The CDR3 DNA follows: TGCGCCAGCAGCCAAGTTGGGGGTAAAAAAGAATCCTATAATTCACCCCTCCACTTT. The V gene is TRBV4-3, the J gene TRBJ1-6, with a tentative D call TRBD1 (5 bases). The V gene's germline CDR1 is LGHNA and CDR2 YSLEER. V lost 1 base, J lost 1 base, and 17 bases lay in between. This CDR3 is 19 amino acids long.

J is TRBJ2-1 and V is TRBV4-2; D call uncertain. The CDR3 loop spans 15 amino acids. The germline V gene has CDR1 LGHNA and CDR2 YNFKEQ. V dropped 5 bases and J dropped 1 base, with 12 bases sitting between them. The CDR3, as DNA: TGTGCCAGCAGCGGCGAAACCGAATCCTACAATGAGCAGTTCTTC. Encoded protein: CASSGETESYNEQFF.

This clonotype was recorded a few times. This chain connects TRBV5-1 to TRBJ1-2; tentative D call: TRBD1 (6 bases). Germline V gene data show CDR1 as SGHRS and CDR2 as YFSETQ. V dropped 1 base and J dropped 6 bases, with 13 bases sitting between them. The CDR3 is 14 amino acids. The CDR3 region is CASSLQGPGDGYTF. The CDR3 DNA reads as TGCGCCAGCAGCTTGCAGGGGCCCGGCGATGGCTACACCTTC.

This clonotype was recorded only once. The V gene is TRBV4-3, the J gene TRBJ2-7; TRBD2 matches at 7 bases. J gave up 0 bases and V 1 base, and 6 bases lay outside the gene matches. The CDR3 has 16 amino acids. Germline V gene data show CDR1 as LGHNA and CDR2 as YSLEER. The CDR3 bases are TGCGCCAGCAGCCAAGGTGTAGCGGGCAGCTCCTACGAGCAGTACTTC. Its translation is CASSQGVAGSSYEQYF.

The table lists this clonotype with many counts. This chain joins TRBV20-1 and TRBJ2-7, with TRBD2 matching 8 bases. The CDR3 runs to 15 residues. The germline gives CDR1 DFQATT, CDR2 SNEGSKA (reference sequence). V was clipped by 0 bases and J by 1 base; unmatched bases: 5. The CDR3 reads CSARDRLASSYEQYF. The CDR3 DNA reads as TGCAGTGCTAGAGATCGACTAGCGTCATCCTACGAGCAGTACTTC.

J is TRBJ2-1 and V is TRBV3-1; TRBD2 is a possible D gene (6 bases). The CDR3 consists of 14 residues. Germline V gives CDR1 LGHDT, CDR2 YNNKEL (reference sequence). The V gene lost 1 base and the J gene lost 8 bases, with 12 bases spanning the gap. DNA for the CDR3: TGTGCCAGCAGCCAAGCGACTAGTTTCTATGAGCAGTTCTTC. It yields the protein CASSQATSFYEQFF.

The rearrangement links TRBV7-2 to TRBJ2-1; no firm D call. This CDR3 comprises 16 residues. Per germline, CDR1 SGHTA and CDR2 FQGNSA. The V end lost 1 base, the J end lost 8 bases, and 18 bases lay between the germline ends. DNA of the CDR3: TGTGCCAGCAGCTTAGTCGACCCCACGGTGGGCTATGAGCAGTTCTTC. It codes for CASSLVDPTVGYEQFF.

This clonotype was seen a few times. V and J are TRBV6-5 and TRBJ2-1, with TRBD2 as a possible D gene (6 bases). CDR1 and CDR2 from the germline V gene are MNHEY and SVGAGI. CDR3 length: 15 residues. V lost 2 bases and J 10 bases, leaving 18 bases between the germline ends. This chain's CDR3 is CASSYMGLGIGEQFF. The CDR3 nucleotides are TGTGCCAGCAGTTACATGGGACTCGGGATTGGGGAGCAGTTCTTC.

J is TRBJ2-7 and V is TRBV6-6; 7 nucleotides line up with TRBD1. The CDR3 runs 12 residues. V shed 10 bases and J 2 bases; nucleotides not matched to a gene: 5. Germline-derived CDR1 and CDR2 are MNHNY and SVGAGI (reference sequence). CDR3 sequence (DNA): TGTGCCACCGAGACAGGGACCTACGAGCAGTACTTC. Its protein is CATETGTYEQYF.

The CDR3 coding sequence is TGCAGTGCTTGTAGCGGGACTAGCGGGAACAATGAGCAGTTCTTC. This sequence encodes CSACSGTSGNNEQFF. The chain couples TRBV20-1 to TRBJ2-1, with 13 nucleotides matching TRBD2. The CDR3 has 15 amino acids. V was pared by 5 bases and J by 5 bases, with 6 bases of the junction left unmatched. Germline values: CDR1 DFQATT, CDR2 SNEGSKA (reference sequence).

This clonotype was seen only a few times. This sequence joins TRBV20-1 and TRBJ2-3; 7 nucleotides agree with TRBD2. The CDR3 consists of 12 residues. The V gene end was trimmed by 6 bases and the J gene end by 7 bases; junction bases not matched to a gene: 7. CDR1 and CDR2 (germline): DFQATT, SNEGSKA (reference sequence). The CDR3 reads CSAGRGRNTQYF. The CDR3 region has the DNA TGCAGTGCAGGGAGGGGACGAAATACGCAGTATTTT.

This clonotype was recorded a few times. The chain recombines TRBV11-2 with TRBJ2-1; TRBD2 agrees at 9 bases. J lost 2 bases, V lost 5 bases, and 4 bases had no gene match. Per germline, CDR1 SGHAT and CDR2 FQNNGV. This CDR3 comprises 15 residues. CDR3 coding DNA: TGTGCCAGCAGCGCCCTAGCGGGACCCTACAATGAGCAGTTCTTC. It translates to CASSALAGPYNEQFF.

This chain connects TRBV4-3 to TRBJ2-6; D is uncertain. The CDR3 spans 18 residues. Trimming took 0 bases from V and 3 from J, leaving 15 bases between them. Germline assignment: CDR1 LGHNA and CDR2 YSLEER. The CDR3 DNA sequence: TGCGCCAGCAGCCAAGATGGGGTTTTCCCTAATGGGGCCAACGTCCTGACTTTC. Amino acids: CASSQDGVFPNGANVLTF.

The V gene is TRBV20-1, the J gene TRBJ2-7, with D unresolved. Trimming pared 6 bases from V and 3 bases from J, leaving 12 bases between. Germline V gene lookup returns CDR1 DFQATT and CDR2 SNEGSKA (reference sequence). This CDR3 is built from 12 residues. CDR3 coding DNA: TGCAGTGCGAAGGACGGTTTCTACGAGCAGTACTTC. This encodes CSAKDGFYEQYF.

This clonotype has only a few counts. The rearrangement joins TRBV5-1 to TRBJ2-2, with D hard to call. V was trimmed by 9 bases and J by 1 base, leaving 7 bases between them. CDR1 is SGHRS and CDR2 is YFSETQ in the germline V gene. The CDR3 extends over 12 amino acids. The CDR3 bases are TGCGCCACCCCGGGGAACACCGGGGAGCTGTTTTTT. Its protein is CATPGNTGELFF. Together with reference TRBV5-1 and TRBJ2-2, the CDR3 gives the full variable domain: KAGVTQTPRYLIKTRGQQVTLSCSPISGHRSVSWYQQTPGQGLQFLFEYFSETQRNKGNFPGRFSGRQFSNSRSEMNVSTLELGDSALYLCATPGNTGELFFGEGSRLTVL.

This clonotype was detected only a few times. J is TRBJ1-1 and V is TRBV5-1, with D hard to call. This CDR3 is 12 amino acids long. Trimming shortened V by 7 bases and J by 4 bases, and 11 bases separated the two germline ends. Per the germline V gene, CDR1 is SGHRS and CDR2 is YFSETQ. The CDR3 here is CASQTGGTEAFF. The DNA for the CDR3 is TGCGCCAGCCAAACGGGAGGCACTGAAGCTTTCTTT.

The table lists this clonotype with a few counts. The genes are TRBV12-3 or TRBV12-4 and TRBJ1-5; the match to TRBD1 covers 7 bases. This CDR3 region has 14 residues. V lost 5 bases to trimming and J lost 2 bases; unmatched junction nucleotides: 3. The CDR3 nucleotides read TGTGCCAGCAGTCTAGACAGGGGCAATCAGCCCCAGCATTTT. Translated, it gives CASSLDRGNQPQHF.

This clonotype was counted many times. Written as DNA, the CDR3 is TGCAGTGCGAAGGTGGTGCAACTGTACAATGAGCAGTTCTTC. The encoded protein is CSAKVVQLYNEQFF. The chain has TRBV20-1 and TRBJ2-1; D unclear. Germline V CDR1 and CDR2: DFQATT, SNEGSKA (reference sequence). There are 14 residues in the CDR3. The V and J ends lost 6 bases and 4 bases respectively, with 16 bases between them.

The gene calls are TRBV10-3 and TRBJ2-3; D is possibly TRBD2 (5 bases). The CDR3 is made up of 15 amino acids. Germline values: CDR1 ENHRY, CDR2 SYGVKD. Trimming took 11 bases from V and 0 from J, leaving 18 bases between them. CDR3 nucleotides: TGTGCCGCCACCCGGACTGAAACTAGCACAGATACGCAGTATTTT. This gives the protein CAATRTETSTDTQYF.

This clonotype was found many times. The CDR3 coding sequence is TGTGCCAGCAGTTTGGGTCTAGCGGGCGCCAATGAGCAGTTCTTC. It specifies CASSLGLAGANEQFF. V is TRBV12-3 or TRBV12-4 and J is TRBJ2-1; 8 bases fit TRBD2. This CDR3 has 15 residues. V lost 3 bases, J lost 6 bases, and 7 bases stayed unmatched.